Described below is a single T cell receptor (beta chain) sequence and its context. The antigen is not known. This specimen belongs to a study of beta chain features in type 1 diabetes. Study-level background: All samples together contributed 100 million to 120 million sorted cells for examination. Overall study findings and caveats: A possible short-template PCR bias applies equally to patients and controls. In type 1 diabetes patients, VDJ junctions had fewer insertions; deletions at these junctions were more frequent.

Every isolated RNA sample was fully reverse transcribed, so sequencing captured expressed TCRB transcripts. The table came from immunoSEQ multiplex PCR; TCRdb's copy has only in-frame clones and leaves some out. In the table there are hundreds of thousands of clones, approximately 30% of which are singletons. Isolation of CD4+ naive, central memory, regulatory and stem cell-like memory cells was achieved by sorting via CD45RO/CCR7/CD25/CD127/CD95/CD27. Germline CDR1 and CDR2: LNHDA and SQIVND (reference sequence). J was trimmed by 6 bases and V by 1 base; bases with no gene match: 5. This CDR3 contains 14 residues.

Source material: naive CD4+ T cells from blood. The TCR comes from a man aged 18 to 29 in good health. The chain recombines TRBV19 with TRBJ2-7; 8 bases map to TRBD2. CDR3 sequence: CASSIAAGVREQYF. In nucleotides, the CDR3 is TGTGCCAGTAGTATAGCAGCGGGAGTACGCGAGCAGTACTTC.